This note documents a single T cell receptor beta chain sequence. The data derive from a study of cytomegalovirus exposure and HLA in healthy donors. 60 Vbeta and 13 Jbeta primers were used in PCR. TCRdb keeps only in-frame clones here, not all; method: immunoSEQ multiplex PCR. The sample's table shows 45,000 to 70,000 clones. Trimming left V 5 bases short and J 7 bases short, with 11 bases between. CDR3 length: 13 residues. Germline CDR1 and CDR2: MNHNY and SVGAGI (reference sequence). Sequencing was carried out using PBMCs. This receptor was identified in a woman aged 30 to 39 in good health and CMV-seropositive. The V call is TRBV6-6, the J call TRBJ2-2; D is unclear. CDR3 region: CASSPRSLGELFF. The CDR3, as DNA: TGTGCCAGCAGTCCTCGGTCCCTCGGGGAGCTGTTTTTT.